In its sample, the clone carrying this T cell receptor (beta chain) was seen a few times. Antigen: not known. This specimen belongs to a study of beta chain features in type 1 diabetes. CDR3 size: 17 residues. The germline CDR1 and CDR2 sequences are MGHRA and YSYEKL. V was clipped by 3 bases and J by 0 bases, with 12 bases between them. Study results and limitations: cDNA-based sequencing might over-represent cells highly expressing TCR. In type 1 diabetes patients, VDJ junctions had fewer insertions; deletions at these junctions were more frequent.

The entirety of the isolated RNA underwent reverse transcription, so expressed TCRB transcripts were sequenced. The assay was immunoSEQ multiplex PCR, and TCRdb's table has in-frame clones only and misses some. Of roughly 240,000 clones detected, 14% appear once; the ten largest clones hold about 0.024%. The chain couples TRBV4-1 to TRBJ2-6; possible D gene TRBD1, 6 bases. The sequenced sample was naive CD4+ T cells from blood. This clonotype was sampled from a woman in her thirties or forties in good health. CDR3 nucleotides: TGCGCCAGCAGCCAGACAACAGGGCTCTCTGGGGCCAACGTCCTGACTTTC. Amino acids: CASSQTTGLSGANVLTF.